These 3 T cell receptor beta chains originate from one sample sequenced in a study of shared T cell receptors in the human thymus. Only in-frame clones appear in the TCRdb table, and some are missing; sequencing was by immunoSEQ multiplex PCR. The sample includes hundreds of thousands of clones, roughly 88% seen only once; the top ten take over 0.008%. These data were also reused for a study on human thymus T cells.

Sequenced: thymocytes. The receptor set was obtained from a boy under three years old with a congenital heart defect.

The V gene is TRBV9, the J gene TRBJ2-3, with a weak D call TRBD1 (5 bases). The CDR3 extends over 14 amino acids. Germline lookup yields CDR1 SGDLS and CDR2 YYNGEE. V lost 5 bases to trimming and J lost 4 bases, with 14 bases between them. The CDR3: CASSFRVRPDTQYF. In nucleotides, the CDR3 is TGTGCCAGCAGTTTCAGGGTGCGCCCAGATACGCAGTATTTT.

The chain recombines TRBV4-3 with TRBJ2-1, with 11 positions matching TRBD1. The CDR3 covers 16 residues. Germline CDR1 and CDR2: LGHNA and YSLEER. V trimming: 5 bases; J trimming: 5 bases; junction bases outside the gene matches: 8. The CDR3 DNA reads TGCGCCAGCAGCGGACTGGACAGGGGGCACGACAATGAGCAGTTCTTC. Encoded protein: CASSGLDRGHDNEQFF.

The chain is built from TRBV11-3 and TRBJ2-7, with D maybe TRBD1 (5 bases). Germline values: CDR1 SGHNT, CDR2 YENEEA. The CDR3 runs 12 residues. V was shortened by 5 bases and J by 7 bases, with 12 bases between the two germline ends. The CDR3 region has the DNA TGTGCCAGCAGCCCCAGACAGAAAGAGCAGTACTTC. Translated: CASSPRQKEQYF.